The clone carrying this T cell receptor (beta chain) has ten or more counts. This specimen comes from a study of CD8 T cells in ankylosing spondylitis. CDR1 and CDR2 (germline): SGDLS, YYNGEE. This CDR3 has 13 amino acids. V shed 6 bases and J shed 5 bases, with 14 bases lying between them. TCRdb re-called the 5' RACE reads with MiXCR, one entry per CDR3 protein. Among tens of thousands of distinct CDR3 sequences listed, around 3.8% were seen once. Sequencing was carried out using blood, either unsorted or a sorted T cell fraction (not recorded which). This TCR was sampled from a female donor with ankylosing spondylitis or in good health (not recorded which). The gene calls are TRBV9 and TRBJ1-2; the D gene is possibly TRBD1 (6 bases). CDR3 nucleotide sequence: TGTGCCAGCAATCCGGGGGGCGAGTATGGCTACACCTTC. Its protein product is CASNPGGEYGYTF.